Shown below are 6 T cell receptor beta chains from a single sample sequenced in a study of cytomegalovirus exposure and HLA in healthy donors. Primers for the PCR totalled 60 Vbeta and 13 Jbeta. Assay: immunoSEQ multiplex PCR; the TCRdb copy retains only in-frame clones and omits some. The table shows 35,000 to 55,000 clones, with about half occurring only once. Sequenced input: PBMCs. These receptors were collected from a man aged 55 to 69 in good health and CMV-seronegative.

The chain employs TRBV6-5 and TRBJ2-7; D possibly corresponds to TRBD2 (6 bases). Trimming left V 2 bases short and J 3 bases short, with 17 bases between. There are 16 residues in the CDR3. Germline values: CDR1 MNHEY, CDR2 SVGAGI. The CDR3 loop reads CASSYGGAGWSYEQYF. In DNA, the CDR3 is TGTGCCAGCAGTTACGGCGGGGCGGGCTGGAGCTACGAGCAGTACTTC.

The CDR3 nucleotides are TGTGCCAGCAGCTCCCTCCCCCGGGGACAGGGTTCAGGTGAAAAACTGTTTTTT. Its translation: CASSSLPRGQGSGEKLFF. The V gene is TRBV7-9, the J gene TRBJ1-4, with TRBD1 matching 9 bases. Germline CDR1 is SEHNR and CDR2 is FQNEAQ (reference sequence). This CDR3 is built from 18 residues. After removal of 4 bases from V and 7 bases from J, the junction contained 16 bases not matched to a gene.

This chain links TRBV7-8 with TRBJ2-3, with TRBD1 identical over 7 bases. The CDR3 loop spans 15 amino acids. Trimming at V came to 1 base and at J to 9 bases, leaving 10 bases not matched to a gene. Per the germline V gene, CDR1 is SGHVS and CDR2 is FQNEAQ. Here the CDR3 DNA reads TGTGCCAGCAGCTTAGACAGGGGTGGGCTGGGGACGCAGTATTTT. Protein: CASSLDRGGLGTQYF.

This chain connects TRBV10-3 to TRBJ1-1, with D possibly matching TRBD1 (6 bases). The CDR3 is made up of 13 amino acids. V was pared by 9 bases and J by 4 bases, with 15 bases between. The germline gives CDR1 ENHRY, CDR2 SYGVKD. CDR3 DNA sequence: TGTGCCATTAACAGGGATCAGAGCACTGAAGCTTTCTTT. Translating gives CAINRDQSTEAFF.

This clone was observed a handful of times. The chain links TRBV9 to TRBJ2-2; D is ambiguous. V dropped 3 bases and J dropped 3 bases, with 9 bases sitting between them. The CDR3 length is 14 residues. Germline-derived CDR1 and CDR2 are SGDLS and YYNGEE. CDR3 DNA: TGTGCCAGCAGCGCGGGTTTCGACACCGGGGAGCTGTTTTTT. Its protein product is CASSAGFDTGELFF.

V gene TRBV5-1 combines with J gene TRBJ2-7, with 10 nucleotides matching TRBD1. V gave up 3 bases and J gave up 2 bases; unmatched junction bases: 2. The CDR3 is made up of 14 amino acids. Germline CDR1 is SGHRS and CDR2 is YFSETQ. The CDR3 loop is CASSWDRGPYEQYF. In DNA form, the CDR3 reads TGCGCCAGCAGCTGGGACAGGGGACCCTACGAGCAGTACTTC.